These 27 T cell receptor beta chains were all obtained from the same sample, sequenced in a study of T cell clonality in common variable immunodeficiency. Some clones are missing from TCRdb's copy, which holds only in-frame ones; the method was immunoSEQ multiplex PCR. The sample offers roughly 34,000 clones and no singletons, the top ten holding approximately 30%. The study's findings and limits: Reportedly, TCR beta sequences from common variable immunodeficiency showed fewer deletions and N-nucleotide insertions.

Their specific antigens are unknown. Sequenced material: peripheral blood mononuclear cells. The receptors stem from a human donor with common variable immunodeficiency.

Points on this clone: The read terminates 3 residues before the CDR3 end, so the remaining end is supplied by the germline J gene. The chain has TRBV7-2 and TRBJ2-1, with D possibly TRBD2 on 5 matching bases. The CDR3 loop spans 13 amino acids. V was cut by 6 bases and J by 8 bases, with 14 bases left in between. Germline CDR1 is SGHTA and CDR2 is FQGNSA. Partial CDR3 DNA: TGTGCCAGCAGTCGGAGCGGTATGGATGAG. It encodes CASSRSGMDE. The entire CDR3 is CASSRSGMDEQFF.

This clone was recorded at least ten times. The read terminates 3 residues ahead of where the CDR3 ends, so the germline J gene completes it. The gene calls are TRBV20-1 and TRBJ1-2; the match to TRBD1 covers 9 bases. CDR1 is DFQATT and CDR2 is SNEGSKA in the germline V gene (reference sequence). The CDR3 runs to 17 residues. The trim removed 5 bases at V and 4 bases at J, leaving 17 bases unmatched. CDR3 DNA (partial): TGCAGTGCTGGACACCTCAACCTACAGGGGGCAGGCTATGGC. As protein: CSAGHLNLQGAGYG. The whole CDR3 protein reads CSAGHLNLQGAGYGYTF.

Notes on this clone: The read finishes 3 residues shy of the CDR3 end, and the germline J gene is used to complete it. J is TRBJ2-5 and V is TRBV19; 9 bases are a match to TRBD1. The germline V gene encodes CDR1 LNHDA and CDR2 SQIVND (reference sequence). V lost 4 bases and J lost 4; bases outside the gene matches: 7. This CDR3 has 15 amino acids. Partial CDR3 DNA: TGTGCCAGTAGTAAAGGGACAGGGAGCGCAGAGACC. This gives the protein CASSKGTGSAET. The whole CDR3 protein reads CASSKGTGSAETQYF.

This clone came up many times. Sequencing ends 3 residues short of the CDR3 end; the germline J gene provides the rest. This chain links TRBV7-3 with TRBJ2-2; 13 nucleotides line up with TRBD2. The CDR3 runs to 16 residues. The ends lost 4 bases at V and 8 bases at J; junction bases unmatched: 7. Looked up from germline, CDR1 is SGHTA and CDR2 is FQGTGA. CDR3 loop: CASSSGLAGVSGELFF. CDR3 DNA (partial): TGTGCCAGCAGCTCCGGACTAGCGGGAGTTTCGGGGGAG.

Details on this clone: The missing CDR3 end, 3 residues past where the read stops, is filled in from the germline J gene. This chain joins TRBV30 and TRBJ1-6; D unclear. CDR1 is GTSNPN, CDR2 SVGIG, per germline (reference sequence). There are 12 residues in the CDR3. CDR3 DNA (partial): TGTGCCTGGAGTGAAGGGTTGTCAACC. Its translation: CAWSEGLST. The entire CDR3 protein is CAWSEGLSTLHF.

This clone was counted between two and nine times. The observed sequence ends 3 residues before the CDR3 terminus, with the missing tail filled in from the germline J gene. J is TRBJ2-7 and V is TRBV6-1; tentatively, D is TRBD1 (5 bases). Germline lookup yields CDR1 MNHNS and CDR2 SASEGT. Trimming took 4 bases from V and 0 from J, leaving 10 bases between them. The CDR3 has 14 residues. This CDR3 reads CASSVDSSSYEQYF. The sequenced CDR3 bases are TGTGCCAGCAGTGTCGACAGTAGCTCCTACGAG.

Partial CDR3 DNA: TGTGCCAGCAGCCGCCTAGCGGGGAGCACAGATACG. Translating it yields CASSRLAGSTDT. The entire CDR3 is CASSRLAGSTDTQYF. The gene calls are TRBV7-2 and TRBJ2-3, with TRBD2 matching 9 bases. The CDR3 goes on 3 residues after the read ends, and that part is filled in from the germline J gene. V lost 5 bases and J lost 0; bases outside the gene matches: 3. Per the germline V gene, CDR1 is SGHTA and CDR2 is FQGNSA. This CDR3 is built from 15 residues.

This clone turned up a few times. The read is 3 residues too short to cover the CDR3 end, so that end is filled in from the germline J gene. This chain uses TRBV29-1 with TRBJ2-3, with a tentative D call TRBD1 (6 bases). The CDR3 covers 14 residues. Germline CDR1 SQVTM, CDR2 ANQGSEA. With 6 bases removed from V and 8 bases from J, the gap between germline ends came to 21 bases. CDR3 loop: CSVSDSPGRGTQYF. The CDR3 DNA, read in part, is TGCAGCGTGTCGGACAGCCCCGGTAGGGGTACG.

A remark on this clone: The read terminates 3 residues ahead of where the CDR3 ends, so the germline J gene completes it. The chain joins TRBV6-2 or TRBV6-3 to TRBJ2-3; 9 bases align to TRBD2. CDR1 and CDR2 from the germline V gene are MNHEY and SVGEGT. This CDR3 region has 16 residues. The trim removed 0 bases at V and 5 bases at J, leaving 6 bases unmatched. The chain's CDR3 is CASSYSWREGLDTQYF. The sequenced CDR3 bases are TGTGCCAGCAGTTACTCTTGGCGGGAGGGCCTAGATACG.

This clone was observed at least ten times. The read ends 3 residues early relative to the CDR3; the germline J gene fills the gap. The chain employs TRBV6-2 or TRBV6-3 and TRBJ2-7, with 9 bases identical to TRBD2. The V segment lost 10 bases and the J segment 6 bases; nucleotides outside the gene matches: 13. This CDR3 spans 14 amino acids. Looked up from germline, CDR1 is MNHEY and CDR2 is SVGEGT. Partial CDR3 DNA: TGTGCCACCATCTTAGCGGGAGCAGCGGTCGAG. As protein: CATILAGAAVE. The CDR3 as a whole reads CATILAGAAVEQYF.

On this clone: The read terminates 3 residues before the CDR3 end, so the remaining end is supplied by the germline J gene. The chain joins TRBV7-9 to TRBJ2-2; 7 nucleotides agree with TRBD1. Germline V gene sequence: CDR1 SEHNR, CDR2 FQNEAQ (reference sequence). This CDR3 comprises 14 residues. The V and J ends lost 6 bases and 4 bases, in that order; junction bases with no gene match: 5. CDR3 residues: CASRLQGPTGELFF. CDR3 bases read: TGTGCCAGCAGACTACAGGGGCCCACCGGGGAG.

In its sample, this clone was seen many times. Read coverage stops 3 residues before the CDR3 terminus; the germline J gene supplies the remainder. The chain combines TRBV30 with TRBJ2-5; D remains unclear. V was cut by 1 base and J by 4 bases, with 7 bases left in between. The CDR3 is 12 residues long. Germline V lookup: CDR1 GTSNPN, CDR2 SVGIG (reference sequence). The sequenced CDR3 bases are TGTGCCTGGAGTGCCCAGGTAGAGACC. This sequence encodes CAWSAQVET. The CDR3 in full is CAWSAQVETQYF.

As concerns this clone: The CDR3 end is not reached by the read, which stops 3 residues before it; the germline J gene fills it in. The V and J genes are TRBV18 and TRBJ2-2; D may be TRBD1 (6 bases). V dropped 3 bases and J dropped 1 base, with 15 bases sitting between them. Germline CDR1 reads KGHSH; CDR2 reads LQKENI. The CDR3 runs to 17 residues. CDR3 region: CASSPPLRTVNTGELFF. The covered CDR3 bases are TGTGCCAGCTCACCCCCGCTGAGGACAGTGAACACCGGGGAG.

About this clone: Coverage ceases 3 residues before the CDR3 finishes, and the germline J gene fills in the end. The gene calls are TRBV19 and TRBJ2-6, with TRBD2 matching over 8 bases. Germline V gene lookup returns CDR1 LNHDA and CDR2 SQIVND (reference sequence). V lost 5 bases, J lost 0 bases, and 0 bases stayed unmatched. There are 15 residues in the CDR3. Incomplete CDR3 DNA: TGTGCCAGTAGTGCGGGGGGCTCTGGGGCCAACGTC. Translation gives CASSAGGSGANV. The entire CDR3 protein is CASSAGGSGANVLTF.

This clone was observed a few times. The read terminates 3 residues before the CDR3 end, so the remaining end is supplied by the germline J gene. The chain employs TRBV2 and TRBJ2-5, with 11 bases aligning to TRBD2. This CDR3 spans 18 amino acids. Germline values: CDR1 SNHLY, CDR2 FYNNEI. The V segment lost 8 bases and the J segment 4 bases; nucleotides outside the gene matches: 18. The CDR3 loop reads CASRRGGLAGGVRETQYF. The sequenced CDR3 bases are TGTGCCAGCCGAAGGGGAGGGCTAGCGGGAGGAGTTAGAGAGACC. The variable domain in full, with the rest retrieved from reference TRBV2 and TRBJ2-5, is EPEVTQTPSHQVTQMGQEVILRCVPISNHLYFYWYRQILGQKVEFLVSFYNNEISEKSEIFDDQFSVERPDGSNFTLKIRSTKLEDSAMYFCASRRGGLAGGVRETQYFGPGTRLLVL.

This clone came up a few times. Sequencing ends 3 residues short of the CDR3 end; the germline J gene provides the rest. V gene TRBV20-1 combines with J gene TRBJ2-3, with D unclear. Trimming pared 3 bases from V and 7 bases from J, leaving 8 bases between. The CDR3 contains 11 residues. The germline CDR1 and CDR2 sequences are DFQATT and SNEGSKA (reference sequence). CDR3 residues: CSASEGHTQYF. The CDR3 bases that were read are TGCAGTGCTAGCGAAGGGCATACG.

This clone was seen a few times. Read data end 3 residues before the CDR3 end; the end is taken from the germline J gene. The J gene is TRBJ1-2, the V gene TRBV18; 7 bases align to TRBD1. The CDR3 is made up of 14 amino acids. J gave up 4 bases and V 2 bases, and 4 bases lay outside the gene matches. Germline assignment: CDR1 KGHSH and CDR2 LQKENI. Partial CDR3 DNA: TGTGCCAGCTCACCATCCCCAGGGGGCTATGGC. Protein sequence: CASSPSPGGYG. In full, the CDR3 reads CASSPSPGGYGYTF.

This clone occurred many times. The CDR3 loop is CAWSWGRPSYNEQFF. The sequenced CDR3 bases are TGTGCCTGGAGTTGGGGCAGGCCCTCCTACAATGAG. The rearrangement uses TRBV30 and TRBJ2-1; tentative D call: TRBD1 (5 bases). The read stops 3 residues short of the end of the CDR3; the missing end is completed from the germline J gene. V was shortened by 2 bases and J by 0 bases, with 11 bases between the two germline ends. This CDR3 comprises 15 residues. The germline V gene encodes CDR1 GTSNPN and CDR2 SVGIG (reference sequence).

This clone was detected a few times. Read coverage stops 3 residues before the CDR3 terminus; the germline J gene supplies the remainder. The V call is TRBV19, the J call TRBJ1-2, with a tentative D call TRBD1 (6 bases). The CDR3 sequence is 16 residues long. The ends were cut back, 1 base at V and 6 bases at J, with 18 bases in the middle. Per germline, CDR1 LNHDA and CDR2 SQIVND (reference sequence). CDR3 DNA (partial): TGTGCCAGTAGTATAGGGGGGCGAGTATACTCGAATGGC. This codes for CASSIGGRVYSNG. The complete CDR3 sequence is CASSIGGRVYSNGYTF.

This clone was recorded at least ten times. Sequencing ends 3 residues short of the CDR3 end; the germline J gene provides the rest. This chain connects TRBV5-5 to TRBJ1-1, with D tentatively TRBD1 (6 bases). The CDR3 loop spans 15 amino acids. The V gene lost 5 bases and the J gene lost 0 bases, with 14 bases spanning the gap. Germline assignment: CDR1 SGHKS and CDR2 YYEKEE (reference sequence). The CDR3: CASRQQQGLNTEAFF. The CDR3 bases that were read are TGTGCCAGCAGGCAACAACAGGGACTGAACACTGAA.

This clone was detected only a few times. The observed sequence ends 3 residues before the CDR3 terminus, with the missing tail filled in from the germline J gene. The genes are TRBV7-3 and TRBJ1-5; 8 bases match TRBD1. With V trimmed by 3 bases and J by 0 bases, 7 bases remained unmatched. The CDR3 runs to 17 residues. Germline V gene data show CDR1 as SGHTA and CDR2 as FQGTGA. The CDR3 bases that were read are TGTGCCAGCAGCTTGTTGGACAGGGTCTATAGCAATCAGCCC. It translates to CASSLLDRVYSNQP. The CDR3, in full, reads CASSLLDRVYSNQPQHF.

Turning to this clone: The read falls 3 residues short of the CDR3 end, and the missing part is taken from the germline J gene. This rearrangement joins TRBV10-3 to TRBJ2-1; 7 bases align to TRBD1. The junction had 6 bases not matched to a gene; V was cut back by 0 bases and J by 4 bases. The CDR3 is made up of 16 amino acids. Germline V gene lookup returns CDR1 ENHRY and CDR2 SYGVKD. The sequenced CDR3 bases are TGTGCCATCAGTGAGTCGTGGGCAGGGGGATACAATGAG. Protein sequence: CAISESWAGGYNE. The entire CDR3 reads CAISESWAGGYNEQFF.

This clone was seen a few times. The CDR3 end is not reached by the read, which stops 3 residues before it; the germline J gene fills it in. The gene calls are TRBV7-2 and TRBJ1-4; TRBD1 matches at 7 bases. Trimming cost V 5 bases and J 4 bases; bases outside gene matches: 7. Germline values: CDR1 SGHTA, CDR2 FQGNSA. The CDR3 runs to 15 residues. CDR3 amino acids: CASSAPGTVNEKLFF. CDR3 bases read: TGTGCCAGCAGCGCCCCCGGGACAGTTAATGAAAAA.

This clone was observed a few times. The read gets to within 3 residues of the CDR3 end, and the germline J gene fills in the rest. The V and J genes are TRBV14 and TRBJ2-7, with 7 bases matching TRBD1. J gave up 3 bases and V 3 bases, and 5 bases lay outside the gene matches. Germline V gene data show CDR1 as SGHDN and CDR2 as FVKESK. The length of the CDR3 is 14 residues. The CDR3 is CASSHGQVGYEQYF. The CDR3 DNA, read in part, is TGTGCCAGCAGCCACGGACAGGTCGGCTACGAG.

This clone was counted at least ten times. The read falls 3 residues short of the CDR3 end, and the missing part is taken from the germline J gene. This sequence joins TRBV7-2 and TRBJ2-1; weak D call: TRBD1 (5 bases). From germline, CDR1 is SGHTA and CDR2 FQGNSA. The CDR3 runs 13 residues. The V and J ends lost 6 bases and 7 bases respectively, with 13 bases between them. CDR3: CASSLSGFNEQFF. The CDR3 bases that were read are TGTGCCAGCAGTCTTTCAGGGTTTAATGAG.

Relative to its sample, this clone is medium-sized. The read halts 3 residues ahead of the CDR3 end, with the missing end drawn from the germline J gene. The V and J genes are TRBV5-6 and TRBJ2-7; D is perhaps TRBD1 (6 bases). The germline gives CDR1 SGHDT, CDR2 YYEEEE. The CDR3 length is 14 residues. The V and J ends lost 2 bases and 3 bases respectively, with 12 bases between them. The CDR3 sequence: CASSFSDSLYEQYF. CDR3 DNA (partial): TGTGCCAGCAGCTTTTCGGACAGTCTCTACGAG.

This clone was observed a few times. The DNA ends 3 residues before the CDR3 does, and the rest of the CDR3 is filled in from the germline J gene. The chain links TRBV18 to TRBJ2-7; 8 nucleotides line up with TRBD1. CDR3 size: 15 residues. CDR1 and CDR2 from the germline V gene are KGHSH and LQKENI. V was clipped by 1 base and J by 5 bases; unmatched bases: 7. The part of the CDR3 DNA that was read is TGTGCCAGCTCACCACGCAGGGGGCGCCTCAACGAG. This codes for CASSPRRGRLNE. Given in full, the CDR3 is CASSPRRGRLNEQYF.